This TCR beta chain was documented in a study of cytomegalovirus exposure and HLA in healthy donors. Comment on this clone: As yet, its antigen is unknown.

Points from the study as a whole: TCR beta chains numbering some 150 were designated cytomegalovirus-associated. Per published accounts, TCR beta sequences correctly predicted the HLA-A and HLA-B alleles of most subjects.

The primer mix had 60 Vbeta and 13 Jbeta primers. Profiling relied on immunoSEQ multiplex PCR, and the TCRdb table lists in-frame clones only, not all of them. The table records 150,000 to 200,000 clones, under 85% of them present only once. Per the germline V gene, CDR1 is MGHRA and CDR2 is YSYEKL. This CDR3 spans 15 amino acids. Sequencing was performed on PBMCs. The sequence was obtained from a human donor in good health. The rearrangement joins TRBV4-1 to TRBJ2-5; 11 bases align to TRBD1. The J call could be wrong; TRBJ2-7 is a better fit for the DNA end. The CDR3 loop is CASSQERDRGYEQYF. As DNA, the CDR3 is TGCGCCAGCAGCCAAGAACGGGACAGGGGGTACGAGCAGTACTTC.